Listed here are 2 T cell receptor beta chains from one sample, sequenced in a study of T-cell memory formation after mild COVID-19. MiXCR, applied by TCRdb to the 5' RACE reads, yields one record per CDR3 protein. The sample includes about 350,000 distinct CDR3 sequences, about an eighth of them seen just once. Sequenced material: PBMCs or a T cell subset sorted from them (not recorded which). The receptors stem from a man aged 18 to 35 who had mild COVID-19 (a few samples of this study predate the infection). Cell type and time point are not known.

V gene TRBV7-8 combines with J gene TRBJ2-4, with no clear D. Germline lookup yields CDR1 SGHVS and CDR2 FQNEAQ. This CDR3 is built from 12 residues. Trimming removed 0 bases at V and 9 bases at J, with 6 bases between. The CDR3 region has the DNA TGTGCCAGCAGCTTAGCCGGATCCATTCAGTACTTC. It codes for CASSLAGSIQYF.

The chain employs TRBV5-1 and TRBJ2-5; weak D call: TRBD1 (6 bases). The CDR3 length is 14 residues. Germline assignment: CDR1 SGHRS and CDR2 YFSETQ. Trimming took 0 bases from V and 0 from J, leaving 6 bases between them. The CDR3: CASSLGQDQETQYF. In DNA, the CDR3 is TGCGCCAGCAGCTTGGGACAGGACCAAGAGACCCAGTACTTC.